What follows are 8 T cell receptor beta chains derived from one specimen sequenced in a study of post-analysis software for immune sequencing data. TCR beta cDNA libraries included unique molecular identifiers. MiXCR, applied by TCRdb to the PCR reads, yields one record per CDR3 protein. The sample carries about 800,000 distinct CDR3 sequences, roughly 27% recorded once. For these receptors, no antigen is known. Study findings and constraints: About 5 TRBV segments were significantly more frequent in patients than in controls. TRBV5-6, TRBV5-1 and TRBV20-1 were among these segments.

Sequencing was carried out using blood. These TCRs come from a girl aged 5 to 17 with multiple sclerosis.

This rearrangement joins TRBV7-9 to TRBJ2-7, with D perhaps given as TRBD1 or TRBD2 (5 bases each). The germline V gene encodes CDR1 SEHNR and CDR2 FQNEAQ (reference sequence). There are 13 residues in the CDR3. V lost 8 bases, J lost 4 bases, and 15 bases lay in between. CDR3 sequence (DNA): TGTGCCAGCGGCAGGTGGGACGTTTACGAGCAGTACTTC. Translated, it gives CASGRWDVYEQYF.

This clonotype has more than one count but fewer than ten. The V and J genes are TRBV24-1 and TRBJ2-1; D not resolved. V gave up 4 bases and J gave up 5 bases, with 26 bases separating them. There are 19 residues in the CDR3. Germline assignment: CDR1 KGHDR and CDR2 SFDVKD. For the CDR3, the DNA is TGTGCCACCAGTGACAAACCTATAAAAGGCCCCCAAACGGACAATGAGCAGTTCTTC. Protein: CATSDKPIKGPQTDNEQFF.

This clonotype has a handful of counts. The chain employs TRBV18 and TRBJ2-7, with D unresolved. Trimming removed 2 bases from V and 0 bases from J, with 8 bases in between. The CDR3 has 14 amino acids. Germline loops: CDR1 KGHSH, CDR2 LQKENI. The CDR3 reads CASSPDQISYEQYF. The CDR3 bases are TGTGCCAGCTCACCAGATCAGATCTCCTACGAGCAGTACTTC.

Remarks on this clonotype: A much larger clone differs from this one at a single base, so this may be a read error. V and J are TRBV7-8 and TRBJ2-5; TRBD2 matches 12 bases. V shed 0 bases and J 11 bases; nucleotides not matched to a gene: 10. This CDR3 contains 16 residues. The V gene's germline CDR1 is SGHVS and CDR2 FQNEAQ. The CDR3 DNA is TGTGCCAGCAGCTTAGCCGCTAGCGGGGGGGCACATGAGCAGTACTTC. It codes for CASSLAASGGAHEQYF.

The rearrangement uses TRBV19 and TRBJ2-3; TRBD1 agrees at 8 bases. Unmatched junction bases numbered 5, after V lost 6 bases and J lost 0 bases. Germline CDR1 is LNHDA and CDR2 is SQIVND (reference sequence). The CDR3 is 15 residues long. The CDR3 region is CASRPGQDSTDTQYF. The CDR3 coding sequence is TGTGCCAGTAGGCCGGGACAGGACAGCACAGATACGCAGTATTTT.

This clonotype has only one observation. The J gene is TRBJ2-5, the V gene TRBV18; 7 bases agree with TRBD1. CDR3 size: 16 residues. Per germline, CDR1 KGHSH and CDR2 LQKENI. J lost 11 bases, V lost 1 base, and 16 bases had no gene match. CDR3 DNA: TGTGCCAGCTCACCACGGGTTGGGACAGCTGCTCCGGAGCAGTACTTC. This codes for CASSPRVGTAAPEQYF.

The CDR3 region is CASSSGLIAFGETQYF. CDR3 sequence (DNA): TGTGCCAGCAGCTCGGGATTAATAGCGTTTGGAGAGACCCAGTACTTC. The chain recombines TRBV7-2 with TRBJ2-5; a weak D match, TRBD2 (5 bases). The CDR3 spans 16 residues. The germline V gene encodes CDR1 SGHTA and CDR2 FQGNSA. V shed 4 bases and J shed 4 bases, with 19 bases lying between them.

About this clonotype: This may be a read error, as it is one base from a much larger clone. V gene TRBV6-2 or TRBV6-3 combines with J gene TRBJ2-1; 8 bases map to TRBD2. This CDR3 has 17 amino acids. Germline V gene lookup returns CDR1 MNHEY and CDR2 SVGEGT. CDR3 protein: CVSSYSPPSGLYNEQFF. The CDR3 DNA is TGTGTCAGCAGTTACTCCCCTCCTAGCGGGCTTTACAATGAGCAGTTCTTC.